This T cell receptor (beta chain) comes out of a study of blood T cells in healthy people across ages (dated by TCRdb to between 2014 and 2017). About the investigation overall: In model experiments, template switching captured roughly one uniquely barcoded TCR beta cDNA molecule for every two T cells. Using deep sequencing normalized with unique cDNA molecular identifiers, the study measured how TCR beta repertoire diversity changes with age. The donors were divided into four age groups: young (average around 15 years), middle-aged (approximately 39), aged (approximately 64) and long-lived (roughly 86). For two donors (one aged 18 to 29 and one aged 80 or older), the study analyzed two additional independent replicas of 1 million unique cDNA reads from the same blood draw. General conclusions and limits of the study: Because profiling used bulk unsorted PBMCs, naive and antigen-experienced compartments could not be compared conclusively. The percentage of naive T cells measured by flow cytometry correlated strongly with observed TCR beta diversity. As age increased, observed TCR beta diversity per million T cells dropped in a roughly linear way, and a significant reduction was already evident by age around 41. Compared with the aged group, the long-lived group had more naive CD4+ T cells, fewer expanded clones and increased TCR diversity, a pattern suggesting age selection. Estimates of total diversity from one million sequenced T cells were regarded as lower bounds and underestimates. Because the CMV infection status of the donors was unknown, age-related changes in expanded clonotypes may potentially have been confounded.

Libraries were made using 5' RACE. The sample was run on an Illumina HiSeq 2500. A second PCR of about 6 to 11 cycles was run with a J-beta primer mix and a sample-barcoded 5' primer. A template-switch 5' adaptor carrying 12 random nucleotides introduced a unique molecular identifier onto each TCR beta cDNA molecule. Each sample yielded at least 2.5 million CDR3-containing paired-end reads. First-strand cDNA was synthesized from all RNA with the Mint cDNA synthesis kit, primed by a TRBC-specific oligonucleotide. Following uracil-DNA glycosylase treatment, a first 18-cycle PCR with universal primers M1SS and BC2_uni_R was performed on all cDNA. For the original study's pipeline: Normalization of each sample was performed by random selection of 1 million high-quality reads, each carrying a distinct molecular identifier. Instead of being binned into consensus sequences, reads with shared molecular identifiers were discarded. CDR3 identification, clonotype clustering and error correction used MiTCR with a Q25 quality threshold and the strictest error-elimination algorithm. A nonparametric unseen species model with Euler transformation was used to estimate lower-bound total TCR beta diversity. TCRdb handled the public reads itself, with Q25 trimming in fastp and clone calling in MiXCR, and kept productive beta chains. Rows with a matching CDR3 protein are joined into one entry that keeps the most common DNA and genes. The authors' filters were not applied to this entry. Across this sample there are hundreds of thousands of distinct CDR3 sequences, with about 25% seen only once. The ten largest clones capture more than 7.5% of the sample.

From cysteine to phenylalanine, the CDR3 is 11 amino acids long. Only the CDR3 DNA stays, 33 bases, in frame from base 1. The donors were roughly 39 Caucasian individuals from Russia, aged roughly 6 to 100 years, who were systemically healthy. Around 10 milliliters of peripheral blood were collected from each donor into EDTA-treated Vacutainer tubes. PBMCs were isolated by Ficoll-Paque density-gradient centrifugation, with at least 7 million obtained per sample. Total RNA, at least 6 micrograms per sample, was extracted from PBMCs with Trizol reagent. For every donor, flow cytometry on a PBMC aliquot measured the percentage of naive CD45RAhigh/CD27high T cells. A single count supports this clonotype. There is no known antigen for this receptor. A read error may account for a junction end that differs from germline. These data were also filed under a second study, of T cells of mothers and their children. According to the second study: Nine systemically healthy Caucasian individuals, comprising three mothers and their six children, were included as donors. cDNA synthesis used all of the extracted RNA, with roughly 1.5 ug of RNA in each 15 ul reaction. Sample barcodes and 2-4 random nucleotides were added via the M1S primer in the second PCR. Over 9.5 million TCR beta CDR3 reads were obtained for each mother, and 2.5 million to 3 million reads were obtained for each child. Thymic selection shapes the output of TCR recombination in a similar way in related and unrelated pairs, and inherited differences have a minor effect. Normalized repertoire overlap was always slightly but never significantly higher in related than unrelated mother-child pairs. No persistent microchimeric T cell clones were found, with a detection sensitivity of approximately 100 clones per million clonotypes. The study used deep NGS to compare TCR beta repertoires of mothers and children, seeking features distinguishing related mother-child pairs from unrelated individuals. On average, the children were around 11 +/- 4 years old, while the mothers were around 40 +/- 4 years old. After adapter ligation with NEBNext reagents, the libraries were sequenced on Illumina HiSeq 2000 with 100+100 nt paired-end reads. To prevent cross-contamination, the mother and child libraries were prepared a month apart and were sequenced in separate runs. For each donor, somewhere between about 450,000 and 2,000,000 distinct TCR beta clonotypes were identified. Naive TCR beta clonotypes were estimated from low-frequency clonotypes matched to each donor's FACS-determined naive share, without sorting.

The receptor's source is a boy between 10 and 17 years old in good health. This receptor chain uses TRBV12-3 or TRBV12-4 and TRBJ2-1, with no confident D gene call. The sequenced sample consisted of blood. CDR3 protein: CAGSEYNEQFF. The nucleotides read TGTGCCGGCAGTGAATACAATGAGCAGTTCTTC.